Each of the 18 T cell receptor beta chains below was sequenced from the same sample in a study of CD8+CD57+ T cells in acquired aplastic anemia. For sequencing, patients were chosen who had shown expansion of CD8+CD57+ cells by flow cytometry. It was genomic DNA that served as the template for profiling TCR beta VDJ and CDR3. Via MiXCR, TCRdb re-called the reads, giving one row per CDR3 protein. Of a few hundred thousand distinct CDR3 sequences in the sample, around a third were seen once. Material: sorted CD4+, CD8+, or CD8+CD57+ T cells (not recorded which) from PBMCs. All receptors come from a human donor with aplastic anemia.

This clonotype came up many times. CDR3: CATSTTRVYEQYF. In nucleotides, the CDR3 is TGTGCCACCTCGACAACTCGGGTTTACGAGCAGTACTTC. This chain connects TRBV19 to TRBJ2-7; D remains ambiguous. Deletions cut 10 bases from V and 4 bases from J, with 17 bases between. The CDR3 extends over 13 amino acids. The germline CDR1 and CDR2 sequences are LNHDA and SQIVND (reference sequence).

This clonotype was counted only a few times. The V gene is TRBV7-9, the J gene TRBJ1-1, with 7 bases lining up with TRBD1. Germline CDR1 SEHNR, CDR2 FQNEAQ (reference sequence). CDR3 length: 16 residues. V was pared by 0 bases and J by 6 bases, with 10 bases of the junction left unmatched. CDR3 residues: CASSLALRQGDAEAFF. For the CDR3, the DNA is TGTGCCAGCAGCTTAGCCTTACGGCAGGGGGACGCTGAAGCTTTCTTT.

This clonotype was found many times. The J gene is TRBJ1-2, the V gene TRBV5-1; 9 bases are a match to TRBD1. J was trimmed by 9 bases and V by 3 bases; bases with no gene match: 12. CDR1 and CDR2 (germline): SGHRS, YFSETQ. The CDR3 is 15 residues long. The CDR3 DNA reads as TGCGCCAGCAGCTCCGGGACAGGGAACGGGATGCGCTACACCTTC. It yields the protein CASSSGTGNGMRYTF.

This clonotype occurred a few times. The chain recombines TRBV2 with TRBJ1-6; possibly TRBD1 for D (5 bases). CDR1 SNHLY and CDR2 FYNNEI come from the germline V gene. V lost 6 bases and J 0 bases, leaving 9 bases between the germline ends. The CDR3 has 15 residues. The CDR3 loop is CASRRGSSYNSPLHF. The CDR3 DNA is TGTGCCAGCAGGAGGGGATCCTCCTATAATTCACCCCTCCACTTT.

The CDR3 DNA reads as TGTGCCAACCTCCGGGACACCTCTGGGGCCAACGTCCTGACTTTC. This encodes CANLRDTSGANVLTF. The chain uses TRBV10-3 and TRBJ2-6, with D maybe TRBD1 (6 bases). V lost 10 bases to trimming and J lost 0 bases, with 13 bases between them. Germline CDR1 is ENHRY and CDR2 is SYGVKD. This CDR3 contains 15 residues.

This clonotype was observed at least ten times. This chain uses TRBV4-2 with TRBJ1-6; D is unclear. Germline V gene data show CDR1 as LGHNA and CDR2 as YNFKEQ. Trimming left V 2 bases short and J 7 bases short, with 12 bases between. CDR3 length: 15 amino acids. CDR3 loop: CASSQSENGNSPLHF. The CDR3 DNA reads TGTGCCAGCAGCCAATCAGAAAACGGGAATTCACCCCTCCACTTT.

Ten or more counts support this clonotype. The V and J genes are TRBV2 and TRBJ1-5, with D uncertain. Germline CDR1 SNHLY, CDR2 FYNNEI. CDR3 length equals 12 residues. Trimming removed 7 bases at V and 4 bases at J, with 8 bases between. CDR3 in amino acids: CASKWENQPQHF. CDR3 DNA sequence: TGTGCCAGCAAATGGGAAAATCAGCCCCAGCATTTT.

V gene TRBV11-2 combines with J gene TRBJ2-1, with 10 bases fitting TRBD2. Germline V gives CDR1 SGHAT, CDR2 FQNNGV. V was clipped by 3 bases and J by 8 bases; unmatched bases: 7. CDR3 length: 15 residues. CDR3 nucleotide sequence: TGTGCCAGCAGCTTGTCTGGGCTAGCGGGGGATGAGCAGTTCTTC. It yields the protein CASSLSGLAGDEQFF. The whole variable domain, remainder taken from reference TRBV11-2 and TRBJ2-1, is EAGVAQSPRYKIIEKRQSVAFWCNPISGHATLYWYQQILGQGPKLLIQFQNNGVVDDSQLPKDRFSAERLKGVDSTLKIQPAKLEDSAVYLCASSLSGLAGDEQFFGPGTRLTVL.

This chain connects TRBV19 to TRBJ1-1, with a tentative D call TRBD1 (6 bases). The CDR3 is 11 amino acids. CDR1 and CDR2 (germline): LNHDA, SQIVND (reference sequence). The CDR3, as DNA: TGTGCTACAGGGATTTTCACTGAAGCTTTCTTT. As protein: CATGIFTEAFF.

The J gene is TRBJ2-1, the V gene TRBV28; the match to TRBD2 covers 9 bases. The CDR3 sequence is 15 residues long. The germline gives CDR1 MDHEN, CDR2 SYDVKM. The J segment lost 7 bases and the V segment lost 8 bases, leaving 12 bases of the junction unmatched. CDR3: CASPPAGGPSNEQFF. The CDR3 bases are TGTGCCAGCCCTCCGGCGGGAGGGCCCTCGAATGAGCAGTTCTTC.

The chain has TRBV19 and TRBJ1-2; D call uncertain. The CDR3 runs to 13 residues. V was trimmed by 3 bases and J by 0 bases, leaving 5 bases between them. CDR1 LNHDA and CDR2 SQIVND come from the germline V gene (reference sequence). The CDR3 loop reads CASSIRTNYGYTF. DNA for the CDR3: TGTGCCAGTAGTATCCGGACTAACTATGGCTACACCTTC.

This clonotype came up many times. The V and J genes are TRBV12-3 or TRBV12-4 and TRBJ2-7; the match to TRBD1 covers 8 bases. There are 13 residues in the CDR3. J gave up 6 bases and V 6 bases, and 7 bases lay outside the gene matches. CDR3 protein: CASSGQGVGEQYF. CDR3 nucleotide sequence: TGTGCCAGCAGCGGACAGGGAGTGGGCGAGCAGTACTTC.

In its sample, this clonotype was seen many times. V is TRBV19 and J is TRBJ1-1; D gene ambiguous. Deletions cut 2 bases from V and 5 bases from J, with 21 bases between. The CDR3 has 17 residues. Germline assignment: CDR1 LNHDA and CDR2 SQIVND (reference sequence). The CDR3 DNA sequence: TGTGCCAGTAGTATACAATGGCAGCTTACGTGGAGGACTGAAGCTTTCTTT. It specifies CASSIQWQLTWRTEAFF.

This sequence joins TRBV2 and TRBJ2-5, with 7 positions matching TRBD1. This CDR3 region has 15 residues. J gave up 3 bases and V 6 bases, and 10 bases lay outside the gene matches. Germline V gene data show CDR1 as SNHLY and CDR2 as FYNNEI. Here the CDR3 reads CASRSGTEPEETQYF. The CDR3 nucleotides are TGTGCCAGCAGGTCCGGGACAGAACCTGAAGAGACCCAGTACTTC.

Ten or more counts support this clonotype. The chain carries TRBV25-1 and TRBJ1-2; D uncertain. In germline, CDR1 is MGHDK, CDR2 SYGVNS. CDR3 length: 12 residues. Trimming removed 7 bases from V and 5 bases from J, with 11 bases in between. CDR3 bases: TGTGCCAGCACTCTGGAGGGTTATGGCTACACCTTC. Translated, it gives CASTLEGYGYTF.

The chain joins TRBV5-1 to TRBJ2-1; D is uncertain. Trimming removed 4 bases from V and 8 bases from J, with 19 bases in between. The germline gives CDR1 SGHRS, CDR2 YFSETQ. CDR3 length: 15 residues. The CDR3 region has the DNA TGCGCCAGCAGCCTCTTGGGCCCGGCGGTCGATGAGCAGTTCTTC. Its translation is CASSLLGPAVDEQFF.

This clonotype was observed a handful of times. This chain uses TRBV6-2 or TRBV6-3 with TRBJ2-7; the D is unclear. The CDR3 sequence is 13 residues long. CDR1 and CDR2 (germline): MNHEY, SVGEGT. Trimming removed 2 bases from V and 2 bases from J, with 7 bases in between. The CDR3 DNA follows: TGTGCCAGCAGTTACGAGGAAACCTACGAGCAGTACTTC. This encodes CASSYEETYEQYF.

V usage is TRBV29-1 and J usage is TRBJ1-2, with TRBD1 matching 7 bases. J was trimmed by 7 bases and V by 8 bases; bases with no gene match: 13. The CDR3 is 13 amino acids. In germline, CDR1 is SQVTM, CDR2 ANQGSEA. The CDR3 DNA follows: TGCAGCAGCCGAGGACAGGTTTTAGGTGGCTACACCTTC. This codes for CSSRGQVLGGYTF.